The 25 T cell receptor beta chains in this list originate from one sample, sequenced in a study of T-cell reconstitution after alpha-beta-depleted transplantation in children. The authors prepared the TCRbeta library with unique molecular identifiers. TCRdb independently ran MiXCR on the PCR reads; one entry per CDR3 protein. The table shows a few hundred thousand distinct CDR3 sequences, with approximately 9.9% occurring only once. The input for sequencing was PBMCs from the stem cell graft donor, taken from the stem cell graft. The receptors stem from a human donor who donated a stem cell graft to a child with SCID.

The count of this clonotype is one. A much more abundant neighbour one base away suggests this may be a read error. The chain joins TRBV5-1 to TRBJ2-5; 13 bases agree with TRBD2. The CDR3 loop spans 15 amino acids. V lost 7 bases and J lost 4; bases outside the gene matches: 7. Germline lookup yields CDR1 SGHRS and CDR2 YFSETQ. CDR3 DNA sequence: TGCGCCAGCGGCGTGGGACTAGCGGGGCCAGAGACCCAGTACTTC. Its translation: CASGVGLAGPETQYF.

This clonotype has ten or more counts. V and J are TRBV3-1 and TRBJ1-1, with D perhaps matching TRBD1 (5 bases). The CDR3 contains 12 residues. Germline-derived CDR1 and CDR2 are LGHDT and YNNKEL (reference sequence). V dropped 4 bases and J dropped 8 bases, with 11 bases sitting between them. CDR3 bases: TGTGCCAGCAGCCTTATAAACAGGGAAGCTTTCTTT. As protein: CASSLINREAFF.

This clonotype was found many times. The chain has TRBV7-2 and TRBJ2-7; 7 bases agree with TRBD1. Germline CDR1 and CDR2: SGHTA and FQGNSA. CDR3 length equals 16 residues. With 1 base clipped from V and 1 base from J, the junction kept 7 bases outside the gene matches. Written as DNA, the CDR3 is TGTGCCAGCAGCTTAGACCCGGGACAGTGGTCCTACGAGCAGTACTTC. It codes for CASSLDPGQWSYEQYF. The complete variable domain, with remaining parts taken from reference TRBV7-2 and TRBJ2-7, reads GAGVSQSPSNKVTEKGKDVELRCDPISGHTALYWYRQSLGQGLEFLIYFQGNSAPDKSGLPSDRFSAERTGGSVSTLTIQRTQQEDSAVYLCASSLDPGQWSYEQYFGPGTRLTVT.

This clonotype was detected only a few times. The J gene is TRBJ1-2, the V gene TRBV9, with D possibly matching TRBD1 (6 bases). The CDR3 has 17 residues. Germline-derived CDR1 and CDR2 are SGDLS and YYNGEE. V lost 0 bases and J 1 base, leaving 16 bases between the germline ends. CDR3 sequence (DNA): TGTGCCAGCAGCGTAGCAGGGGCCCCGCGGGGTAACTATGGCTACACCTTC. It specifies CASSVAGAPRGNYGYTF.

The rearrangement uses TRBV5-1 and TRBJ1-3, with D possibly TRBD1 on 5 matching bases. The CDR3 consists of 16 residues. Germline loops: CDR1 SGHRS, CDR2 YFSETQ. V was clipped by 0 bases and J by 1 base, with 11 bases between them. The CDR3 reads CASSLEGTASGNTIYF. CDR3 DNA sequence: TGCGCCAGCAGCTTGGAGGGGACGGCATCTGGAAACACCATATATTTT. The complete variable domain, with remaining parts taken from reference TRBV5-1 and TRBJ1-3, reads KAGVTQTPRYLIKTRGQQVTLSCSPISGHRSVSWYQQTPGQGLQFLFEYFSETQRNKGNFPGRFSGRQFSNSRSEMNVSTLELGDSALYLCASSLEGTASGNTIYFGEGSWLTVV.

This clonotype has at least ten counts. This chain links TRBV15 with TRBJ2-7; tentative D call: TRBD1 (6 bases). Germline V gene data show CDR1 as LNHNV and CDR2 as YYDKDF (reference sequence). This CDR3 is 14 amino acids long. V lost 6 bases and J lost 1, with 13 bases in between. In DNA, the CDR3 is TGTGCCACCAGTATAATCGGACAGTCCTACGAGCAGTACTTC. Translating it yields CATSIIGQSYEQYF.

This clonotype was picked up many times. The V gene is TRBV20-1, the J gene TRBJ1-5; the match to TRBD1 covers 9 bases. Germline values: CDR1 DFQATT, CDR2 SNEGSKA (reference sequence). The CDR3 is 15 residues long. V trimming: 5 bases; J trimming: 2 bases; junction bases outside the gene matches: 7. The CDR3 region is CSAQQGAGGNQPQHF. The CDR3 DNA sequence: TGCAGTGCTCAACAGGGGGCTGGGGGCAATCAGCCCCAGCATTTT.

This clonotype was seen repeatedly, ten times or more. The chain recombines TRBV27 with TRBJ1-6, with TRBD1 matching 7 bases. The germline CDR1 and CDR2 sequences are MNHEY and SMNVEV (reference sequence). The CDR3 is 17 amino acids. The junction had 18 bases not matched to a gene; V was cut back by 6 bases and J by 10 bases. CDR3 sequence: CASRATYRGGPGSPLHF. CDR3 DNA sequence: TGTGCCAGCAGGGCAACCTACAGGGGAGGCCCAGGGTCACCCCTCCACTTT.

The rearrangement joins TRBV5-5 to TRBJ1-1, with D possibly being TRBD1 (5 bases). V was clipped by 0 bases and J by 0 bases, with 12 bases between them. The germline CDR1 and CDR2 sequences are SGHKS and YYEKEE (reference sequence). The CDR3 runs to 16 residues. The CDR3 spells CASSLAGKGMNTEAFF. The CDR3 bases are TGTGCCAGCAGCTTGGCGGGTAAGGGGATGAACACTGAAGCTTTCTTT.

This clonotype was found many times. The chain is built from TRBV29-1 and TRBJ2-3, with 12 nucleotides matching TRBD2. The CDR3 runs 16 residues. V gave up 4 bases and J gave up 5 bases; unmatched junction bases: 10. CDR1 SQVTM and CDR2 ANQGSEA come from the germline V gene. The chain's CDR3 is CSVGLTSGGPGDTQYF. The CDR3, as DNA: TGCAGCGTTGGGCTGACTAGCGGGGGACCGGGAGATACGCAGTATTTT.

There are many counts of this clonotype. The chain recombines TRBV10-3 with TRBJ2-2, with 15 bases that match TRBD2. This CDR3 region has 16 residues. V lost 8 bases to trimming and J lost 6 bases; unmatched junction nucleotides: 7. From germline, CDR1 is ENHRY and CDR2 SYGVKD. Written as DNA, the CDR3 is TGTGCCATCGGTGCGGGGACTAGCGGGGGGTCCGGGGAGCTGTTTTTT. It encodes CAIGAGTSGGSGELFF.

This clonotype was found many times. The rearrangement uses TRBV2 and TRBJ1-1, with a tentative D call TRBD1 (5 bases). The germline gives CDR1 SNHLY, CDR2 FYNNEI. V shed 6 bases and J shed 0 bases, with 17 bases lying between them. The CDR3 totals 16 residues. CDR3 DNA sequence: TGTGCCAGCAGCCGCTGGGGGGGACTAATGAACACTGAAGCTTTCTTT. Its protein is CASSRWGGLMNTEAFF.

For this clonotype: A much more abundant neighbour one base away suggests this may be a read error. The chain joins TRBV11-2 to TRBJ2-1, with 11 bases matching TRBD2. J gave up 0 bases and V 4 bases, and 8 bases lay outside the gene matches. This CDR3 contains 18 residues. Germline V gives CDR1 SGHAT, CDR2 FQNNGV. The CDR3 region has the DNA TGTGCCAGCAGCTCCCCAACTAGCGGGGGTTCCTCCTACAATGAGCAGTTCTTC. Protein sequence: CASSSPTSGGSSYNEQFF.

This clonotype was detected ten times or more. This chain joins TRBV20-1 and TRBJ1-5, with D perhaps TRBD1 (6 bases). The germline CDR1 and CDR2 sequences are DFQATT and SNEGSKA (reference sequence). The CDR3 runs to 12 residues. With 2 bases removed from V and 7 bases from J, the gap between germline ends came to 9 bases. The chain's CDR3 is CSARQGRQPQHF. DNA of the CDR3: TGCAGTGCTAGACAGGGGCGGCAGCCCCAGCATTTT.

V usage is TRBV27 and J usage is TRBJ2-7, with 8 bases fitting TRBD1. The CDR3 runs to 15 residues. The junction had 8 bases not matched to a gene; V was cut back by 1 base and J by 6 bases. Germline CDR1 reads MNHEY; CDR2 reads SMNVEV (reference sequence). CDR3 protein: CASSLWGRGRREQYF. CDR3 in DNA: TGTGCCAGCAGTTTATGGGGCAGGGGGCGCCGCGAGCAGTACTTC.

This clonotype was counted ten times or more. The V gene is TRBV7-7, the J gene TRBJ2-3; D ambiguous. CDR1 and CDR2 (germline): SSHAT, FNYEAQ (reference sequence). The ends were cut back, 1 base at V and 7 bases at J, with 9 bases in the middle. This CDR3 has 13 amino acids. The CDR3 DNA follows: TGTGCCAGCAGCTTAGGGCATTTAAATACGCAGTATTTT. As protein: CASSLGHLNTQYF.

This clonotype was seen many times. The chain combines TRBV20-1 with TRBJ1-1; D gene ambiguous. The CDR3 spans 12 residues. The V gene's germline CDR1 is DFQATT and CDR2 SNEGSKA (reference sequence). V was cut by 3 bases and J by 1 base, with 6 bases left in between. The CDR3 is CSASRGNTEAFF. In DNA, the CDR3 is TGCAGTGCTAGTCGGGGGAACACTGAAGCTTTCTTT.

This clonotype occurred many times. V gene TRBV5-1 combines with J gene TRBJ2-3; D gene uncertain. The CDR3 is made up of 14 amino acids. With 1 base removed from V and 4 bases from J, the gap between germline ends came to 10 bases. Germline assignment: CDR1 SGHRS and CDR2 YFSETQ. The CDR3 reads CASSLTSRADTQYF. The CDR3, as DNA: TGCGCCAGCAGCTTGACGAGCCGGGCAGATACGCAGTATTTT.

This clonotype was recorded at least ten times. The CDR3 reads CASSLAPGVGTEAFF. The CDR3 DNA reads TGTGCCAGCAGTTTAGCGCCGGGGGTCGGGACTGAAGCTTTCTTT. This chain links TRBV12-3 or TRBV12-4 with TRBJ1-1; the D gene is possibly TRBD1 (5 bases). The CDR3 runs to 15 residues. V was clipped by 0 bases and J by 5 bases, with 13 bases between them.

This clonotype was picked up many times. V is TRBV20-1 and J is TRBJ2-3; D gene uncertain. The germline V gene encodes CDR1 DFQATT and CDR2 SNEGSKA (reference sequence). The CDR3 covers 12 residues. V dropped 0 bases and J dropped 5 bases, with 6 bases sitting between them. This CDR3 is CSAREDRDTQYF. As DNA, the CDR3 is TGCAGTGCTAGAGAGGACCGAGATACGCAGTATTTT.

This clonotype showed up many times. This chain joins TRBV5-1 and TRBJ1-2; no clear D. The CDR3 loop spans 12 amino acids. CDR1 is SGHRS and CDR2 is YFSETQ in the germline V gene. V was pared by 2 bases and J by 8 bases, with 10 bases between. The CDR3 nucleotides are TGCGCCAGCAGCTTTGCAGGTGAAGGCTACACCTTC. Its protein is CASSFAGEGYTF.

This clonotype was recorded a few times. One end of the junction fails to match germline, which may point to a read error. The V gene is TRBV20-1, the J gene TRBJ2-7; TRBD2 might be the D (6 bases). CDR3 length: 17 residues. Germline CDR1 and CDR2: DFQATT and SNEGSKA (reference sequence). CDR3 bases: TGCTGTGCTAGAGATCGGGCCCTGGTTGGGACTTCCTACGAGCAGTACTTC. Translation: CCARDRALVGTSYEQYF.

Ten or more counts support this clonotype. The rearrangement joins TRBV5-1 to TRBJ2-5; D is possibly TRBD1 or TRBD2 (5 bases each). The CDR3 is 14 amino acids. CDR1 is SGHRS and CDR2 is YFSETQ in the germline V gene. V was pared by 4 bases and J by 5 bases, with 15 bases between. CDR3 protein: CASSLEGWGETQYF. The CDR3 bases are TGCGCCAGCAGCCTTGAAGGATGGGGGGAGACCCAGTACTTC.

This clonotype was counted ten times or more. This chain joins TRBV28 and TRBJ2-5; TRBD2 is a possible D gene (6 bases). CDR1 is MDHEN, CDR2 SYDVKM, per germline. CDR3 length: 16 residues. The V gene lost 4 bases and the J gene lost 5 bases, with 20 bases spanning the gap. DNA for the CDR3: TGTGCCAGCAGTTCCTATCGGGAGCATTTCGGGGAGACCCAGTACTTC. Translating gives CASSSYREHFGETQYF.

This clonotype was found many times. This rearrangement joins TRBV20-1 to TRBJ2-2; 8 nucleotides align to TRBD2. Germline lookup yields CDR1 DFQATT and CDR2 SNEGSKA (reference sequence). Germline trimming cut 0 bases from V and 4 bases from J; bases unmatched to any gene: 10. The CDR3 extends over 17 amino acids. The CDR3 is CSARDSREGISTGELFF. The CDR3 DNA reads TGCAGTGCTAGAGATAGTCGGGAGGGAATTAGCACCGGGGAGCTGTTTTTT.